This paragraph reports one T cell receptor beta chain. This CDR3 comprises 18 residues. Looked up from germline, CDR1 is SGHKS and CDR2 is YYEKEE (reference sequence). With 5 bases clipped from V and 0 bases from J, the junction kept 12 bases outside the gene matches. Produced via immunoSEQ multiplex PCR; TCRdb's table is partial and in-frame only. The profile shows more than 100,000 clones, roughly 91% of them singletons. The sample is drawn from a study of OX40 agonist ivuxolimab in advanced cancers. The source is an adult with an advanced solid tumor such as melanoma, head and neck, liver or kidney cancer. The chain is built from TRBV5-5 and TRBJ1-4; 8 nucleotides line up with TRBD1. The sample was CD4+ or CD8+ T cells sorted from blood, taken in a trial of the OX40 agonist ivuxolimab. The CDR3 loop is CASSPGGKNRATNEKLFF. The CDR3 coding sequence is TGTGCCAGCAGTCCAGGGGGCAAGAATAGAGCAACTAATGAAAAACTGTTTTTT.